The 3 T cell receptor beta chains below come from one sample, sequenced in a study of identical twins. TCRdb passed the 5' RACE reads through MiXCR, listing each CDR3 protein once. The profile covers about 150,000 distinct CDR3 sequences, with 3% to 4% appearing a single time and around 8.1% taken by the ten largest. Sequencing input: memory T cells sorted from blood. These receptors originate from a man aged 18 to 29 in good health.

This clonotype has at least ten counts. V usage is TRBV7-6 and J usage is TRBJ2-3; D unclear. From germline, CDR1 is SGHVS and CDR2 FNYEAQ. V was shortened by 6 bases and J by 6 bases, with 13 bases between the two germline ends. The CDR3 has 13 amino acids. The CDR3 loop is CASSIVAVDTQYF. CDR3 in DNA: TGTGCCAGCAGTATCGTCGCAGTCGATACGCAGTATTTT.

Ten or more counts support this clonotype. The chain uses TRBV29-1 and TRBJ2-1; no firm D call. The V end lost 5 bases, the J end lost 10 bases, and 12 bases lay between the germline ends. The CDR3 has 11 residues. The germline CDR1 and CDR2 sequences are SQVTM and ANQGSEA. The DNA for the CDR3 is TGCAGCGTTTCGTATGTCGGCGAGCAGTTCTTC. It is translated as CSVSYVGEQFF.

The table lists this clonotype with many counts. CDR3 in amino acids: CSPSGGASSVAFF. For the CDR3, the DNA is TGCAGTCCAAGCGGGGGCGCGAGTTCGGTCGCTTTCTTT. This chain links TRBV20-1 with TRBJ1-1; perhaps TRBD1 as D (6 bases). V was cut by 8 bases and J by 11 bases, with 24 bases left in between. Looked up from germline, CDR1 is DFQATT and CDR2 is SNEGSKA (reference sequence). The CDR3 length is 13 residues.